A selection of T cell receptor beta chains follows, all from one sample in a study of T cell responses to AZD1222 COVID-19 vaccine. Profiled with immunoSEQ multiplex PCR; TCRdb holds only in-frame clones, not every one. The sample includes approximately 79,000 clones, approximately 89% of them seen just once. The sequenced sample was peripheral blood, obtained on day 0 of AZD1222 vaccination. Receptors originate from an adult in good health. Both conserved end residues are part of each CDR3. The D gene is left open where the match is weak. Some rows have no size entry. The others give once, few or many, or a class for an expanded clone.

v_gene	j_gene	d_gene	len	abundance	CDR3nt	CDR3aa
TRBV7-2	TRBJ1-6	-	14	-	TGTGCCAGCAGCTCCCCACAGTCTAATTCACCCCTCCACTTT	CASSSPQSNSPLHF
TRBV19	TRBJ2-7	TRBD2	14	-	TGTGCCAGTAGTGGCTCTAGCGGGAGTTACGAGCAGTACTTC	CASSGSSGSYEQYF
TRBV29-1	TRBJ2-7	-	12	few	TGCAGCGTTGGGGACAATACCTACGAGCAGTACTTC	CSVGDNTYEQYF
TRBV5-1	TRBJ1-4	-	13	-	TGCGCCAGCAGCAGGGGACCTAATGAAAAACTGTTTTTT	CASSRGPNEKLFF
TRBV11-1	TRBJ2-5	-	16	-	TGTGCCAGCAGCTTAGGTGACGGACTTGAGCGGGAGACCCAGTACTTC	CASSLGDGLERETQYF
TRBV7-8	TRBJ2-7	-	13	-	TGTGCCAGCAGCTTACTAAGGGCTTCCGAGCAGTACTTC	CASSLLRASEQYF
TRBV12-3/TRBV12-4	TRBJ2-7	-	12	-	TGTGCCAGCAGTTTAAACGGGTACGAGCAGTACTTC	CASSLNGYEQYF
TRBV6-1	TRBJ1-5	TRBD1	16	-	TGTGCCAGCAGTGAAGACAGACAGGGAGGCAATCAGCCCCAGCATTTT	CASSEDRQGGNQPQHF
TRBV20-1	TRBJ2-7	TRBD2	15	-	TGCAGTGCTAGTCCCCGGAGCGGGAGGAACTACGAGCAGTACTTC	CSASPRSGRNYEQYF
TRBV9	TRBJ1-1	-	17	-	TGTGCCAGCAGCGTAGATGGGTCAGGATGGTTGACCACTGAAGCTTTCTTT	CASSVDGSGWLTTEAFF
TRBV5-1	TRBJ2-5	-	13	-	TGCGCCAGCAGACCGGGACTCCAAGAGACCCAGTACTTC	CASRPGLQETQYF
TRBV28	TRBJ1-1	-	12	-	TGTGCCACCCAACACCAGAACACTGAAGCTTTCTTT	CATQHQNTEAFF
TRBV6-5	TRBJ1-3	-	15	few	TGTGCCAGCAACCTAGCCTGGGCAGGGGGAAACACCATATATTTT	CASNLAWAGGNTIYF
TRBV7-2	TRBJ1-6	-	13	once	TGTGCCAGCAGCTCCAACAGGGATTCACCCCTCCACTTT	CASSSNRDSPLHF
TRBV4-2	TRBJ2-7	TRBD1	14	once	TGTGCCAGCAGCCAAGTGGGGGACAGGGTCGAGCAGTACTTC	CASSQVGDRVEQYF
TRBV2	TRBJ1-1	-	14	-	TGTGCCAGCAGTGATTTCAGTATGAACACTGAAGCTTTCTTT	CASSDFSMNTEAFF
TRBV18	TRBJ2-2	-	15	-	TGTGCCAGCTCACCAGGGACACCAAACACCGGGGAGCTGTTTTTT	CASSPGTPNTGELFF
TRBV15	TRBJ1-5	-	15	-	TGTGCCACCAGCAGAGATGGGGAGGGCAATCAGCCCCAGCATTTT	CATSRDGEGNQPQHF
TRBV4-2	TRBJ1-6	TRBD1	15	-	TGTGCCAGCAGCCAAGATGCAGGGGGCGTTTCACCCCTCCACTTT	CASSQDAGGVSPLHF